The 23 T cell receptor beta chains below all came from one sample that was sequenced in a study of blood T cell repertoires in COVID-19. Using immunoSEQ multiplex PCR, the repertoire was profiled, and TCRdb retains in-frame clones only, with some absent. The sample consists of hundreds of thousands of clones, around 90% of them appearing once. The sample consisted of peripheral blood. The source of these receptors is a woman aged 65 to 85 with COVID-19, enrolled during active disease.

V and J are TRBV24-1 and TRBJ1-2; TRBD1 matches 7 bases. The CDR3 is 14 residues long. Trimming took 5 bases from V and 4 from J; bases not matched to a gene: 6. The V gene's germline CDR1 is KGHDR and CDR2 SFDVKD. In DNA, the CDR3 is TGTGCCACCAGTGCCTCCCGGGACAGCTATGGCTACACCTTC. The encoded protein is CATSASRDSYGYTF.

The CDR3 loop reads CATSASAAAEETQYF. The CDR3 DNA reads as TGTGCCACCAGTGCATCAGCGGCGGCCGAAGAGACCCAGTACTTC. The V and J genes are TRBV24-1 and TRBJ2-5; tentatively, D is TRBD2 (5 bases). The CDR3 contains 15 residues. Germline loops: CDR1 KGHDR, CDR2 SFDVKD. Trimming removed 5 bases at V and 3 bases at J, with 15 bases between.

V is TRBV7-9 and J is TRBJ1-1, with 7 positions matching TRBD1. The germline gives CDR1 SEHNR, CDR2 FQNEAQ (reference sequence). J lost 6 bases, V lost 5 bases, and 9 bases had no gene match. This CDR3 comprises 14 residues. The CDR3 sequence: CASSRDSYDPEAFF. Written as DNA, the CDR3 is TGTGCCAGCAGCCGGGACAGCTATGACCCTGAAGCTTTCTTT.

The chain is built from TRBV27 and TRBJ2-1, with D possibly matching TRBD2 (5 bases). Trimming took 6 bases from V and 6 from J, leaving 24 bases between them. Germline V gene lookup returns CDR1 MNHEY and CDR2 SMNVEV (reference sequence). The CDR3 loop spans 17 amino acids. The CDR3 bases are TGTGCCAGCAGACATAGCCTCTCCCTCGAGGGCTTCAATGAGCAGTTCTTC. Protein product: CASRHSLSLEGFNEQFF.

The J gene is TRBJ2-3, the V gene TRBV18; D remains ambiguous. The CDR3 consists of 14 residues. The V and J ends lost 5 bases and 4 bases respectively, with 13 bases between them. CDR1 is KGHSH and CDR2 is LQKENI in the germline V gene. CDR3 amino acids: CASSIDVRADTQYF. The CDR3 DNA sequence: TGTGCCAGCTCAATCGATGTCCGCGCAGATACGCAGTATTTT. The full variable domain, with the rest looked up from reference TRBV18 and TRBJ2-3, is NAGVMQNPRHLVRRRGQEARLRCSPMKGHSHVYWYRQLPEEGLKFMVYLQKENIIDESGMPKERFSAEFPKEGPSILRIQQVVRGDSAAYFCASSIDVRADTQYFGPGTRLTVL.

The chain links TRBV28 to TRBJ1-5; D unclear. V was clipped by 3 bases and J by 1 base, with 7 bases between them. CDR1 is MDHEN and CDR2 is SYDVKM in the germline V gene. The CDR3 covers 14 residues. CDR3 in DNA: TGTGCCAGCAGTTTCGAACGGAGCAATCAGCCCCAGCATTTT. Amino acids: CASSFERSNQPQHF. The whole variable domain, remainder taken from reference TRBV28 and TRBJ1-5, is DVKVTQSSRYLVKRTGEKVFLECVQDMDHENMFWYRQDPGLGLRLIYFSYDVKMKEKGDIPEGYSVSREKKERFSLILESASTNQTSMYLCASSFERSNQPQHFGDGTRLSIL.

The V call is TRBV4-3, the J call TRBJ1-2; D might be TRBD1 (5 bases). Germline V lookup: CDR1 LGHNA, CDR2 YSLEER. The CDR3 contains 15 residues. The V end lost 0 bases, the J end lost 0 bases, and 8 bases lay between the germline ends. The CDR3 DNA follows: TGCGCCAGCAGCCAAGATCTCAGGGCTAACTATGGCTACACCTTC. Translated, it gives CASSQDLRANYGYTF.

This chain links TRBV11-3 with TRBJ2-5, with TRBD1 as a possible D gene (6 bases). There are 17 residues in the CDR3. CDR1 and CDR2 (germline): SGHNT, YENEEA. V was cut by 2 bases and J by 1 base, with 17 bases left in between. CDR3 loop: CASSLYGGGQTQETQYF. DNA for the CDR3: TGTGCCAGCAGCTTATATGGCGGTGGACAGACCCAAGAGACCCAGTACTTC.

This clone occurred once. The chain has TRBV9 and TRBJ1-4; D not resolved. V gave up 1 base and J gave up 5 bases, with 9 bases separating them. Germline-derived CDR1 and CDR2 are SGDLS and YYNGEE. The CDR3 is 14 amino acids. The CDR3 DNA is TGTGCCAGCAGCGTACTCTGGCTCAATGAAAAACTGTTTTTT. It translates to CASSVLWLNEKLFF.

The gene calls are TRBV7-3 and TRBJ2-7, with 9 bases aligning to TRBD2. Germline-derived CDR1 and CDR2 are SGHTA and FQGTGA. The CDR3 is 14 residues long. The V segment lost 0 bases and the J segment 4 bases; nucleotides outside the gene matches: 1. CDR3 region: CASSLTSGGYEQYF. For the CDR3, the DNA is TGTGCCAGCAGCTTAACTAGCGGGGGTTACGAGCAGTACTTC.

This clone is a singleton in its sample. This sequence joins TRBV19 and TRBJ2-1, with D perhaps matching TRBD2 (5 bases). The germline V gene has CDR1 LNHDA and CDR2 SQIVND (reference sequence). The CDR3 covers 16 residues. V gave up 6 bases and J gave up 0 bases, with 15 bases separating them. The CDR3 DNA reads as TGTGCCAGTAGGAAGACTACACGGAGCTCCTACAATGAGCAGTTCTTC. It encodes CASRKTTRSSYNEQFF.

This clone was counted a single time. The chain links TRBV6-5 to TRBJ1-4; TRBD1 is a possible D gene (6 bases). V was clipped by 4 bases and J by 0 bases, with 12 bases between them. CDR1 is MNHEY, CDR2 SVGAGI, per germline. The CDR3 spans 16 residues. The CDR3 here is CASSLDRWTTNEKLFF. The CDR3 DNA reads TGTGCCAGCAGTTTAGACAGGTGGACAACTAATGAAAAACTGTTTTTT.

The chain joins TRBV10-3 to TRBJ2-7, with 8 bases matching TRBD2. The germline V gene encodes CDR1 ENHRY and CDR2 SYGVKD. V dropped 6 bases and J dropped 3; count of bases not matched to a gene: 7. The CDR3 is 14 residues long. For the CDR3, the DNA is TGTGCCATCAGCCCCCGGGGGGGGCACTACGAGCAGTACTTC. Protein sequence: CAISPRGGHYEQYF.

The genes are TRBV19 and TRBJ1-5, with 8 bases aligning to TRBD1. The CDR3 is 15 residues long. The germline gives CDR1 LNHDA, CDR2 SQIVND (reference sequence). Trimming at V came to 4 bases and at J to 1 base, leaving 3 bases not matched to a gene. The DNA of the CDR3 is TGTGCCAGTAGTAGACAGGGGACGAGCAATCAGCCCCAGCATTTT. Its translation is CASSRQGTSNQPQHF.

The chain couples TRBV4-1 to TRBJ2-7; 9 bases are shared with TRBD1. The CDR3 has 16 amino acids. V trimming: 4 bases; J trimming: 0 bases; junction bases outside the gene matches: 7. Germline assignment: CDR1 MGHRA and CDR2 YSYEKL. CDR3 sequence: CASSPNPGQGSYEQYF. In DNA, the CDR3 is TGCGCCAGCAGCCCCAACCCGGGACAGGGCTCCTACGAGCAGTACTTC.

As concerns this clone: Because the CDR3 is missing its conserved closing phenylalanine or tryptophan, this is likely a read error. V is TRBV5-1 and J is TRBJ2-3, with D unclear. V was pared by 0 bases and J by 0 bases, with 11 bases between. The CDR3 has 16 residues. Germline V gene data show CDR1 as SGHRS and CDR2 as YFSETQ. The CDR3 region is CASSLVTEASTDTQYY. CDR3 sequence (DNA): TGCGCCAGCAGCTTGGTGACGGAAGCTAGCACAGATACGCAGTATTAT.

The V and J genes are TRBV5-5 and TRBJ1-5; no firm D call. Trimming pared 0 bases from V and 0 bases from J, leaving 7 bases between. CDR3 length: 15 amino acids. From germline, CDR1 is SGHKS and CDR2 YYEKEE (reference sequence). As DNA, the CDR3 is TGTGCCAGCAGCTTGGCTGGGCCTAGCAATCAGCCCCAGCATTTT. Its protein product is CASSLAGPSNQPQHF. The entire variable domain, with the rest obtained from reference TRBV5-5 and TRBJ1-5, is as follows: DAGVTQSPTHLIKTRGQQVTLRCSPISGHKSVSWYQQVLGQGPQFIFQYYEKEERGRGNFPDRFSARQFPNYSSELNVNALLLGDSALYLCASSLAGPSNQPQHFGDGTRLSIL.

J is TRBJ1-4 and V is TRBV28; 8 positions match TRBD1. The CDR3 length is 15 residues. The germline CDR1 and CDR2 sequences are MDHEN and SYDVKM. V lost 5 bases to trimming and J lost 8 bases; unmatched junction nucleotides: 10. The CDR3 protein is CASSTRTGTGEKLFF. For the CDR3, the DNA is TGTGCCAGCAGTACCCGGACAGGGACGGGGGAAAAACTGTTTTTT.

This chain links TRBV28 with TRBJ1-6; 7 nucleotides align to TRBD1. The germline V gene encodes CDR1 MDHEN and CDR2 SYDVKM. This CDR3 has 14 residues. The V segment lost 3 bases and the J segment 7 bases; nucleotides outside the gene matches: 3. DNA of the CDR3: TGTGCCAGCAGTTTTGGCAGGGGGAATTCACCCCTCCACTTT. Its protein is CASSFGRGNSPLHF.

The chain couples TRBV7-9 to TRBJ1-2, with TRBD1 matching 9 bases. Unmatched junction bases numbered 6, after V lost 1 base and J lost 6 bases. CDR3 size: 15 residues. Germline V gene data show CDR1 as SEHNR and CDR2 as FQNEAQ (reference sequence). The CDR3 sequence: CASSLGRDRADGYTF. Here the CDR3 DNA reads TGTGCCAGCAGCTTAGGCCGGGACAGGGCGGATGGCTACACCTTC.

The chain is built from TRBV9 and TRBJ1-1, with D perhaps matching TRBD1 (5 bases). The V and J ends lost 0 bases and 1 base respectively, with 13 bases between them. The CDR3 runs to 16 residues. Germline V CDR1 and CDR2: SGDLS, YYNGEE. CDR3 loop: CASSVEGDRSNTEAFF. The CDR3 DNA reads TGTGCCAGCAGCGTAGAGGGTGACAGATCGAACACTGAAGCTTTCTTT.

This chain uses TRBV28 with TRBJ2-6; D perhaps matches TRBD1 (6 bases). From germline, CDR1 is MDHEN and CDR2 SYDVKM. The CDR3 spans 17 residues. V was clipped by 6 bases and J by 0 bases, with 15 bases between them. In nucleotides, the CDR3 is TGTGCCAGCAGCTACCCCGTGACAGGCTCTGGGGCCAACGTCCTGACTTTC. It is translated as CASSYPVTGSGANVLTF.

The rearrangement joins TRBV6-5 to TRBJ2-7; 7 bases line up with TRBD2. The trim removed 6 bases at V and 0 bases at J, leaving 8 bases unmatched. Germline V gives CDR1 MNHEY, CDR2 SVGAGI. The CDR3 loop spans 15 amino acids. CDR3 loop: CASSDPTSDSYEQYF. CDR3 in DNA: TGTGCCAGCAGCGATCCCACTAGCGACTCCTACGAGCAGTACTTC.